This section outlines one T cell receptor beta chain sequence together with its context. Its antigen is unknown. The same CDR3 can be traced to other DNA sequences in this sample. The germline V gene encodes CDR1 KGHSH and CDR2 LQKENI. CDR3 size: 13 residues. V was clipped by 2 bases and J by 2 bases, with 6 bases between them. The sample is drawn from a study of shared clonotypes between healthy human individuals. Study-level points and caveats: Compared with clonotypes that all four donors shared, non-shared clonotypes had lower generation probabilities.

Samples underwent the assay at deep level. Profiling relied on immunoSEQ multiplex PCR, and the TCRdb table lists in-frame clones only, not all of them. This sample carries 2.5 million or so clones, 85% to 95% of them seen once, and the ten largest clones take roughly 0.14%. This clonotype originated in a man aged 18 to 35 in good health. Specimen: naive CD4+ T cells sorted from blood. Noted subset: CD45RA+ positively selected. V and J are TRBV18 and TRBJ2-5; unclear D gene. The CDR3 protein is CASSPDSQETQYF. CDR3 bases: TGTGCCAGCTCACCAGACTCTCAAGAGACCCAGTACTTC.